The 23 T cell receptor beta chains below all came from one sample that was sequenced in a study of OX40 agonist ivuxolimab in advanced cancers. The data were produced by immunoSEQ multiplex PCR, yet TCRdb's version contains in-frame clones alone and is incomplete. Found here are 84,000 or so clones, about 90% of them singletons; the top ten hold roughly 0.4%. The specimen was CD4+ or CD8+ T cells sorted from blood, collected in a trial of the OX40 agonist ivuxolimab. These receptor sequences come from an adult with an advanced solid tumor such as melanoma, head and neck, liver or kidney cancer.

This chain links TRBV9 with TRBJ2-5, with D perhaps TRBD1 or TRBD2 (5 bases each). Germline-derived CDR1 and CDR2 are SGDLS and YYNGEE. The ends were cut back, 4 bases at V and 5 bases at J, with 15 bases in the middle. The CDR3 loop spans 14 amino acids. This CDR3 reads CASSSTTRGETQYF. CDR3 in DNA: TGTGCCAGCAGCTCGACTACTAGGGGCGAGACCCAGTACTTC.

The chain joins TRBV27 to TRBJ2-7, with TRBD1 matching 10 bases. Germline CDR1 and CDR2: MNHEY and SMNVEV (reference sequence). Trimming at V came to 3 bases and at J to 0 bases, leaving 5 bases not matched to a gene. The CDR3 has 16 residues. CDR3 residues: CASSFFGQGGSYEQYF. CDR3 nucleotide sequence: TGTGCCAGCAGTTTCTTCGGACAGGGGGGCTCCTACGAGCAGTACTTC.

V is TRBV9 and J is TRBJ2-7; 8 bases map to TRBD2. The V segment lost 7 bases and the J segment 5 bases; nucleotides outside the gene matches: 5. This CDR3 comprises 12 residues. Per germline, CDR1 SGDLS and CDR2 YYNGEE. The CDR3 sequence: CASSPGGHEQYF. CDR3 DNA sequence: TGTGCCAGCTCTCCGGGAGGGCACGAGCAGTACTTC.

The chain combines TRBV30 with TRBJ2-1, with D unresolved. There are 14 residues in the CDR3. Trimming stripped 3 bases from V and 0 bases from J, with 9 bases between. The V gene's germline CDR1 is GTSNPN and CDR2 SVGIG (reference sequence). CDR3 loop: CAWRPPSSYNEQFF. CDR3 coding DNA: TGTGCCTGGAGACCCCCTAGCTCCTACAATGAGCAGTTCTTC.

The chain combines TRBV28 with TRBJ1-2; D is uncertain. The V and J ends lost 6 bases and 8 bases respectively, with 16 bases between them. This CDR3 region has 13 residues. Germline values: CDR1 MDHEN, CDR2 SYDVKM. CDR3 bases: TGTGCCAGCAGCCTTGCCCAAGTCGGAGGCTACACCTTC. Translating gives CASSLAQVGGYTF.

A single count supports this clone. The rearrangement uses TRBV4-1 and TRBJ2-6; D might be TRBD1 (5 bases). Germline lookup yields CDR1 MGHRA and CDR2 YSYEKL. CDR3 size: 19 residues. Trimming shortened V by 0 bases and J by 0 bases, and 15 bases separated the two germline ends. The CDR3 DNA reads TGCGCCAGCAGCCAAGAACTATGGGGCAGAGACTCTGGGGCCAACGTCCTGACTTTC. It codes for CASSQELWGRDSGANVLTF.

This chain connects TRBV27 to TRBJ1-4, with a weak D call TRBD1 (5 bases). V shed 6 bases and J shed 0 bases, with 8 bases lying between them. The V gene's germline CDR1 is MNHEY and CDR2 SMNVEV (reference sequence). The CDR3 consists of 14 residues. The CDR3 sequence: CASSQTATNEKLFF. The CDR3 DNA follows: TGTGCCAGCAGCCAGACAGCAACTAATGAAAAACTGTTTTTT.

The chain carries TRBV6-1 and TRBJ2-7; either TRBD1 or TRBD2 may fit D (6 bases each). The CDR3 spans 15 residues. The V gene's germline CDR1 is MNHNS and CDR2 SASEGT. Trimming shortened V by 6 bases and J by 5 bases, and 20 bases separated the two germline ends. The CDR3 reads CASRDLGGPSDEQYF. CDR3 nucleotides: TGTGCCAGCAGGGACCTTGGGGGGCCCTCGGACGAGCAGTACTTC.

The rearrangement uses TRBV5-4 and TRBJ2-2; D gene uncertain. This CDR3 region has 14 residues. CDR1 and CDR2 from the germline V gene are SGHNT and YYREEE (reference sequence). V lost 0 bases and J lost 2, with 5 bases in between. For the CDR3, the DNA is TGTGCCAGCAGCTTGGACTCTAACACCGGGGAGCTGTTTTTT. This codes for CASSLDSNTGELFF.

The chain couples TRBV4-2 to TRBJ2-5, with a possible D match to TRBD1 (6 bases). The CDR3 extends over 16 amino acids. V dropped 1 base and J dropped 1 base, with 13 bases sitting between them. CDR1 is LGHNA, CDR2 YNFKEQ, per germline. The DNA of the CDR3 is TGTGCCAGCAGCCAAGGTGGGGGCAGATCCCAAGAGACCCAGTACTTC. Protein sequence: CASSQGGGRSQETQYF.

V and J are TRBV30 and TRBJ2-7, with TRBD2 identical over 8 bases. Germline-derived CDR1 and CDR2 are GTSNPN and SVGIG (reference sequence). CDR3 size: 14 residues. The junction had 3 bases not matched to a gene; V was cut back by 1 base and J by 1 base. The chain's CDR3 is CAWSGRLASYEQYF. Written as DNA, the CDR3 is TGTGCCTGGAGTGGACGACTAGCGTCCTACGAGCAGTACTTC.

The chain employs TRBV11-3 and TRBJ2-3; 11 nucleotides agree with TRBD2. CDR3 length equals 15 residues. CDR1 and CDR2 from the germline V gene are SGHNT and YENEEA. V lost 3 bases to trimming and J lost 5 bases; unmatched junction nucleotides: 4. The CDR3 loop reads CASSFVAGGVDTQYF. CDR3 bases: TGTGCCAGCAGCTTTGTAGCGGGGGGGGTAGATACGCAGTATTTT.

CDR3 loop: CASSFQGLGTEAFF. In DNA, the CDR3 is TGTGCCAGCAGCTTCCAGGGGTTAGGTACTGAAGCTTTCTTT. This sequence joins TRBV11-3 and TRBJ1-1; D possibly corresponds to TRBD1 (6 bases). Looked up from germline, CDR1 is SGHNT and CDR2 is YENEEA. The CDR3 has 14 amino acids. V lost 3 bases, J lost 5 bases, and 13 bases lay in between.

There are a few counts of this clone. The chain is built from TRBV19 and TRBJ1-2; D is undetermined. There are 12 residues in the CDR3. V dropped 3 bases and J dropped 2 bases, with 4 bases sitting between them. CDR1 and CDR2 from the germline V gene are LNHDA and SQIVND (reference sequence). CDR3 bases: TGTGCCAGTAGTATGATAAACTATGGCTACACCTTC. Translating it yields CASSMINYGYTF.

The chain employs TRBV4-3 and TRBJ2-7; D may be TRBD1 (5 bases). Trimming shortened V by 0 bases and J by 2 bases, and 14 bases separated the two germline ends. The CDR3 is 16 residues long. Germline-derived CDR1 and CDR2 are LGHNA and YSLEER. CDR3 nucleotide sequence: TGCGCCAGCAGCCAAGACGATGGACACCTGACCTACGAGCAGTACTTC. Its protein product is CASSQDDGHLTYEQYF.

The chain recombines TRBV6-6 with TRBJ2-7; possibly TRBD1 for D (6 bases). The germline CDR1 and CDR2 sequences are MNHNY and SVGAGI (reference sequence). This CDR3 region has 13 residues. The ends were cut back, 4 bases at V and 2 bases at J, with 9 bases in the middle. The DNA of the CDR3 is TGTGCCAGCAGTTCCGGACAGACCTACGAGCAGTACTTC. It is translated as CASSSGQTYEQYF.

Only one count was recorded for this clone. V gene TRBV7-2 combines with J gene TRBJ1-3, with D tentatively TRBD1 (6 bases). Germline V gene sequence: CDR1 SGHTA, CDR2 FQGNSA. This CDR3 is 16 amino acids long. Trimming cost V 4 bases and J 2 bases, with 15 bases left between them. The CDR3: CASSSSGHLAGNTIYF. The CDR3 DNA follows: TGTGCCAGCAGCTCTTCGGGACATCTCGCTGGAAACACCATATATTTT. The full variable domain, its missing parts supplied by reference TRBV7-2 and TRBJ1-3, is GAGVSQSPSNKVTEKGKDVELRCDPISGHTALYWYRQSLGQGLEFLIYFQGNSAPDKSGLPSDRFSAERTGGSVSTLTIQRTQQEDSAVYLCASSSSGHLAGNTIYFGEGSWLTVV.

This chain's CDR3 is CASSVATGREQPQHF. The CDR3 DNA follows: TGTGCCAGCAGCGTGGCCACAGGGCGGGAACAGCCCCAGCATTTT. This chain joins TRBV11-2 and TRBJ1-5, with a tentative D call TRBD1 (6 bases). This CDR3 is built from 15 residues. Between the trimmed V and J ends, which lost 5 bases and 7 bases, there was a span of 18 bases. Germline values: CDR1 SGHAT, CDR2 FQNNGV.

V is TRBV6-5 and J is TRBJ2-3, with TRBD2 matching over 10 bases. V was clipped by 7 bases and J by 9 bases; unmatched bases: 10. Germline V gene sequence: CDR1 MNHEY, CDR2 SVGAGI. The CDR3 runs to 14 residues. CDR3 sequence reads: CASTRGGAGGTQYF. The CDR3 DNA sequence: TGTGCCAGCACCCGGGGGGGAGCGGGGGGGACGCAGTATTTT.

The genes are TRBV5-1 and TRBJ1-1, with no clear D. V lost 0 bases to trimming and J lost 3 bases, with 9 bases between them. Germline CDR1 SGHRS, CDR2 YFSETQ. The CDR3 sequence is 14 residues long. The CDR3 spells CASSLESGYTEAFF. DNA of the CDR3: TGCGCCAGCAGCTTGGAATCGGGGTACACTGAAGCTTTCTTT.

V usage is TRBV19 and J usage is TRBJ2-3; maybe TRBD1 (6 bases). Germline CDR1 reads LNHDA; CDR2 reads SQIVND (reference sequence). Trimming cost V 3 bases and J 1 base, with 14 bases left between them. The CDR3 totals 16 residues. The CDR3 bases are TGTGCCAGTAGTATGACAGGACAGTCGGGCACAGATACGCAGTATTTT. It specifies CASSMTGQSGTDTQYF.

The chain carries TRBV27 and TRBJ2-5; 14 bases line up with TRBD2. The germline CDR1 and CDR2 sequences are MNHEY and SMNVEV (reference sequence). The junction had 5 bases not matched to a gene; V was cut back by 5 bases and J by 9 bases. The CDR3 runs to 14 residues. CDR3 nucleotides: TGTGCCAGCAGTCCACTGACTAGCGGGAGGGCCCAGTACTTC. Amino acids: CASSPLTSGRAQYF.

The DNA of the CDR3 is TGTGCCAGCAGCTTGGGACTAGCGGGGGCCTACGAGCAGTACTTC. Translation gives CASSLGLAGAYEQYF. The chain combines TRBV7-2 with TRBJ2-7; 14 bases map to TRBD2. V trimming: 3 bases; J trimming: 2 bases; junction bases outside the gene matches: 0. Per the germline V gene, CDR1 is SGHTA and CDR2 is FQGNSA. The CDR3 loop spans 15 amino acids.